The sequence of this T cell receptor (beta chain) was determined in a study of vaccination effects on CD4 cells after COVID-19. Study results and limitations: Cross-reactivity toward common cold coronaviruses was confined to only 1 of 255 vaccine-induced clones in healthy vaccinees.

Peptide-pool stimulation followed by sequencing identified expanded antigen-specific CD4+ clonotypes in the ViraFEST assay. Cultured cells yielded isolated CD4+ T cells after approximately nine days. Every participant took two doses of the BNT162b2 or mRNA-1273 vaccine. Comments on this clone: Its specificity is not known.

Germline V CDR1 and CDR2: DFQATT, SNEGSKA (reference sequence). CDR3 size: 11 residues. Deletions cut 5 bases from V and 8 bases from J, with 12 bases between. Measured with immunoSEQ multiplex PCR; TCRdb has only the in-frame clones, and not every one. Among fewer than 90,000 clones listed, over 70% were seen once. The rearrangement links TRBV20-1 to TRBJ1-2, with D tentatively TRBD1 (5 bases). The material sequenced was CD4+ T cells from PBMCs cultured with HCoV-OC43 spike peptides, taken after COVID-19 vaccination. Described subset: HCoV-OC43 spike overlapping peptide pool stimulation. This clonotype was sampled from a human donor who received a COVID-19 vaccine. CDR3 nucleotide sequence: TGCAGTGCTGAGAAGGGGAGCGGCTACACCTTC. Translation gives CSAEKGSGYTF.